The rows below give T cell receptor beta chains drawn from one sample of a study of stem cell transplantation in POMP-related autoinflammatory disease. Libraries were prepared by immunoSEQ multiplex PCR; TCRdb keeps only in-frame clonotypes and omits some of them. The sample holds under 9,500 clones, about 90% seen once. Source: CD8+ T cells from PBMCs, taken after stem cell transplantation. The receptor source for this set is a human patient with POMP-related autoinflammation and immune dysregulation (PRAID). Some T cells may be the graft donor's. Each CDR3 is given with its conserved first and last residue. A D gene is named only where the DNA matches it firmly. Clone sizes are given selectively: once, few, many, or a class where the clone is expanded.

j_call | v_call | clone_size | d_call | cdr3_nt | cdr3_aa
TRBJ2-1 | TRBV11-2 | . | TRBD2 | TGTGCCAGCAGCCTACTAGCGGGAGGGGACAATGAGCAGTTCTTC | CASSLLAGGDNEQFF
TRBJ2-2 | TRBV3-1/TRBV3-2 | . | . | TGTGCCAGCAGCCAAGGGAACACCGGGGAGCTGTTTTTT | CASSQGNTGELFF
TRBJ2-1 | TRBV29-1 | . | . | TGCAGCGTTGAAGATCTTCAGGGGACGTACAATGAGCAGTTCTTC | CSVEDLQGTYNEQFF
TRBJ1-1 | TRBV15 | . | . | TGTGCCACCAGTCGGGGGGAACAGGGAAAGAACACTGAAGCTTTCTTT | CATSRGEQGKNTEAFF
TRBJ2-3 | TRBV28 | . | . | TGTGCCAGCAGTTTATCGTGGGCTAGCACAGATACGCAGTATTTT | CASSLSWASTDTQYF
TRBJ1-1 | TRBV2 | . | . | TGTGCCAGCAGTTGGGACACGAACACTGAAGCTTTCTTT | CASSWDTNTEAFF
TRBJ2-1 | TRBV5-5 | . | . | TGTGCCAGCAGCTTTTATAGTAGCGGCAATGAGCAGTTCTTC | CASSFYSSGNEQFF
TRBJ1-6 | TRBV7-9 | few | . | TGTGCCAGCAGTCACGCTACGGACGCGGGGAATTCACCCCTCCACTTT | CASSHATDAGNSPLHF
TRBJ1-5 | TRBV2 | once | TRBD1 | TGTGCCAGCAGTGAATCGGGACAGGGGAACCGTCAGCCCCAGCATTTT | CASSESGQGNRQPQHF
TRBJ2-2 | TRBV27 | . | . | TGTGCCAGCAGTTTGGGTCAGGGGATCGGGGAGCTGTTTTTT | CASSLGQGIGELFF
TRBJ1-5 | TRBV12-5 | few | . | TGTGCTAGTGGTTTGAACACTAATCATAGCAATCAGCCCCAGCATTTT | CASGLNTNHSNQPQHF
TRBJ2-7 | TRBV5-1 | . | TRBD2 | TGCGCCAGCAGCTTGGGGCCTAGCGGTTATAGCTCCTACGAGCAGTACTTC | CASSLGPSGYSSYEQYF
TRBJ1-1 | TRBV28 | once | . | TGTGCCAGCAGTCAAGTTAACACTGAAGCTTTCTTT | CASSQVNTEAFF
TRBJ2-7 | TRBV29-1 | . | TRBD2 | TGCAGCGTCGCCGGGGGGACGGCGCGCTACGAGCAGTACTTC | CSVAGGTARYEQYF
TRBJ2-3 | TRBV7-9 | . | . | TGTGCCAGCAGCTTTGGGACCGCAATCACAGATACGCAGTATTTT | CASSFGTAITDTQYF
TRBJ2-7 | TRBV5-4 | . | . | TGTGCCAGCAGCTTGGGCAGGGACCAGGGGAAGCAGTACTTC | CASSLGRDQGKQYF
TRBJ2-1 | TRBV30 | once | . | TGTGCCTGGAGTGTTTTCCACAATGAGCAGTTCTTC | CAWSVFHNEQFF
TRBJ2-3 | TRBV4-1 | . | . | TGCGCCAGCAGCCAACCGACACACCCCCCAGATACGCAGTATTTT | CASSQPTHPPDTQYF
TRBJ1-6 | TRBV4-1 | . | TRBD1 | TGCGCCAGCAGTCCGGGACAGGGTAATTCACCCCTCCACTTT | CASSPGQGNSPLHF
TRBJ2-3 | TRBV7-9 | . | . | TGTGCCAGCAGCTCCCCTTACAGGGAGAGTAGCACAGATACGCAGTATTTT | CASSSPYRESSTDTQYF
TRBJ1-5 | TRBV3-1/TRBV3-2 | . | TRBD1 | TGTGCCAGCAGCCAAGTACAGGGGGCGCAGCCCCAGCATTTT | CASSQVQGAQPQHF
TRBJ2-5 | TRBV6-5 | . | . | TGTGCCAGCACCCAAGACAGAGAGACCCAGTACTTC | CASTQDRETQYF
TRBJ1-5 | TRBV2 | . | . | TGTGCCAGCAGTGAAACTGAACAGGTCAATCAGCCCCAGCATTTT | CASSETEQVNQPQHF
TRBJ2-1 | TRBV5-1 | once | . | TGCGCCAGCAGCTTGTTTATACGGGGGGCTTGGTACAATGAGCAGTTCTTC | CASSLFIRGAWYNEQFF
TRBJ1-2 | TRBV7-9 | medium-sized | . | TGTGCCAGCAGCTTAAAGCAGAGCTATGGCTACACCTTC | CASSLKQSYGYTF
TRBJ2-7 | TRBV7-7 | . | TRBD1 | TGTGCCAGCAGCATCGGGACAGGGGGCTACTACGAGCAGTACTTC | CASSIGTGGYYEQYF
TRBJ2-7 | TRBV5-6 | . | TRBD2 | TGTGCCAGCAGCCTGGGACTAGCGGGACGCTACGAGCAGTACTTC | CASSLGLAGRYEQYF
TRBJ1-6 | TRBV6-5 | . | TRBD1 | TGTGCCAGCAGTTACTCAACGACAGGGCGGTCACCCCTCCACTTT | CASSYSTTGRSPLHF
TRBJ2-3 | TRBV7-8 | medium-sized | TRBD1 | TGTGCCAGCAGCACCACCGGGACAGGCCTCACAGATACGCAGTATTTT | CASSTTGTGLTDTQYF
TRBJ1-3 | TRBV6-2/TRBV6-3 | . | . | TGTGCCAGCAGTTACGCAGGGGTTGGAAACACCATATATTTT | CASSYAGVGNTIYF
TRBJ2-5 | TRBV7-6 | . | TRBD1 | TGTGCCAGCAGCAGCCGCAGGGGGCTGTTTGAGGAGACCCAGTACTTC | CASSSRRGLFEETQYF